The source of this TCR beta chain is a study of CD8+ T cells in alopecia areata (dated by TCRdb to 2016 to 2018). Regarding the complete study: Treated patients were enrolled in an open-label pilot trial of oral tofacitinib, 5 to 10 mg twice daily, for moderate-to-severe alopecia areata. Tofacitinib was given for 6 to 18 months, followed by 6 months of follow-up off drug to assess delayed response and recurrence. For the treated patients, the SALT score, which quantifies what percentage of scalp surface area is affected, served as the measure of disease severity. High-throughput TCRbeta sequencing was used to examine T cell clonal expansion in alopecia areata in both the C3H/HeJ mouse model and human patients. Human TCRbeta sequencing covered scalp tissue and sorted CD4+ and CD8+ peripheral blood T cells from patchy and totalis/universalis alopecia areata patients and healthy controls. Biopsies were taken from tofacitinib-treated patients at baseline and at 4 and 24 weeks of treatment, and a later scalp biopsy was taken in several of the tofacitinib-treated patients. Scalp clonality was compared among normal scalp (n=4), patchy alopecia areata scalp (n=8), and alopecia totalis/universalis scalp (n=8). The RNA source kit depended on sample type: the PAXgene miRNA kit for fixed scalp, the miRNeasy kit for PBMCs, and the RNeasy kit for mouse skin. Amplification of TCRbeta CDR3 regions was done by immunoSEQ multiplex PCR using 35 Vbeta forward primers and 13 Jbeta reverse primers. Overall study results and their limits: Shared TCR sequences between patients were less evident than in mice, which may be partly attributable to HLA diversity in the patient population. Unlike mouse skin, where gammadelta T cells dominate, normal human skin contains resident alphabeta T cells that get sequenced too, which complicates analysis of the scalp TCR repertoire. Scalp clonality and the number of expanded CD8+ clones among the top 100 scalp clones were significantly decreased by tofacitinib. Compared with normal scalp, lesional scalp had higher clonality and more expanded CD8+ clones, particularly in alopecia totalis/universalis, a pattern that suggests antigenic drive. Many expanded lesional clones persisted in scalp and blood during tofacitinib treatment, which may partly explain relapse after stopping treatment. Because the treated cohort was small and included a single nonresponder, larger studies are needed to assess links between baseline CD8+ expansion and response.

This clone was counted a single time. Its antigen target is currently unknown. Base qualities are not provided; no much larger clone lies one nucleotide away. The library was generated by the immunoSEQ multiplex PCR assay. For TCR sequencing, RNA was extracted from every sample and reverse transcribed into cDNA to serve as template. SuperScript III was used to make first-strand cDNA, primed with a 2:1 mix of oligo-dT and random hexamers. A synthetic immune receptor repertoire was used to assess amplification bias, and residual bias was removed computationally. The authors' pipeline ran thus. After raw reads were preprocessed to remove errors, the CDR3 was defined following IMGT conventions as running from the conserved cysteine to phenylalanine. Clonality was computed as 1 minus the Shannon entropy, with the entropy normalized by log2 of the number of productive unique TCRs. Whether scalp clones were CD4 or CD8 was inferred by matching scalp TCRbeta sequences against CD4 and CD8 repertoires sorted from blood. TCRdb retrieved this table from immuneACCESS and kept in-frame rearrangements only. Not all clones are present; in checked studies, unresolved V genes account for under half, and no reason is known for the remainder. V and J calls and clone size are as listed in that table; D and trimming were resolved from the DNA. Counted in this sample were 110,000 or so clones; 50% to 65% of them appeared once. The ten largest clones add up to around 3.4% of the sample.

Explained via the paper, the time point label denotes: about 25 weeks on oral tofacitinib. What this sample's treatment or condition label stands for: oral pan-JAK inhibitor, 5-10 mg twice daily. Lesional scalp punch biopsies and peripheral blood were collected from alopecia areata patients. PBMCs were isolated by density centrifugation and stained for CD3, CD4 and CD8, and CD4+ and CD8+ T cells were sorted on a FACSAria. The CDR3 spans 12 residues, from the cysteine through the phenylalanine. CDR3 DNA only is kept here, 36 bases in frame from base 1. The CDR1 and CDR2 encoded by the germline V gene are MNHEY and SVGAGI. Relative to germline, V is 2 bases shorter and J is 6 bases shorter, with 4 bases between their ends.

Here the chain combines TRBV6-5 and TRBJ2-2; the D gene lacks a confident call. The material was CD4+ T cells sorted from blood, obtained at week 24, from a patient treated with tofacitinib. The TCR comes from a human donor with alopecia areata. The DNA reads as follows: TGTGCCAGCAGTTACGGGGCCGGGGAGCTGTTTTTT. This gives the protein CASSYGAGELFF.